This entry lists 6 T cell receptor beta chains sequenced from one sample in a study of T-cell reconstitution after alpha-beta-depleted transplantation in children. Library preparation (for TCRbeta) was performed with unique molecular identifiers. TCRdb used MiXCR to reprocess the PCR reads, holding one entry per CDR3 protein. The sample contains about 980,000 distinct CDR3 sequences, roughly 31% of which appear only once. Sequences were derived from PBMCs, mostly from graft donor cells, sampled 360 days after TCRalphabeta/CD19-depleted stem cell transplant. The receptor set was obtained from a boy under two years old who had a stem cell transplant for SCID, so the T cells may come from the graft donor.

This clonotype appeared a few times. The V call is TRBV5-1, the J call TRBJ1-5; the D gene is possibly TRBD1 (5 bases). Germline V gene lookup returns CDR1 SGHRS and CDR2 YFSETQ. The CDR3 is 14 amino acids. V lost 4 bases, J lost 5 bases, and 13 bases lay in between. CDR3 bases: TGCGCCAGCAGCCCTCGGGGGGGGGATCAGCCCCAGCATTTT. It translates to CASSPRGGDQPQHF.

The chain uses TRBV5-1 and TRBJ2-2, with 12 bases fitting TRBD2. The V gene end was trimmed by 5 bases and the J gene end by 3 bases; junction bases not matched to a gene: 5. This CDR3 has 16 residues. Germline V gene sequence: CDR1 SGHRS, CDR2 YFSETQ. CDR3 DNA sequence: TGCGCCAGCAGACCTAGCGGGGGGGCCCACACCGGGGAGCTGTTTTTT. Its protein product is CASRPSGGAHTGELFF. Drawing the rest from reference TRBV5-1 and TRBJ2-2, the complete variable domain is KAGVTQTPRYLIKTRGQQVTLSCSPISGHRSVSWYQQTPGQGLQFLFEYFSETQRNKGNFPGRFSGRQFSNSRSEMNVSTLELGDSALYLCASRPSGGAHTGELFFGEGSRLTVL.

The V call is TRBV21-1, the J call TRBJ2-3; no DNA check was done on the table's D call, TRBD1. TRBV21-1 is listed as a pseudogene. This CDR3 contains 15 residues. The DNA for the CDR3 is TGTGCCAGCAGCTTCCACAGGAGACTTCTAGATACGCAGTATTTT. This codes for CASSFHRRLLDTQYF.

This clonotype was observed a handful of times. The rearrangement joins TRBV7-8 to TRBJ2-3; 10 positions agree with TRBD2. The V gene end was trimmed by 7 bases and the J gene end by 6 bases; junction bases not matched to a gene: 13. This CDR3 spans 16 amino acids. The germline gives CDR1 SGHVS, CDR2 FQNEAQ. The chain's CDR3 is CASILSGGAIKDTQYF. Here the CDR3 DNA reads TGTGCCAGCATCCTCAGCGGGGGGGCCATTAAGGATACGCAGTATTTT.

The chain recombines TRBV28 with TRBJ2-1, with D perhaps TRBD2 (6 bases). This CDR3 has 16 amino acids. Germline CDR1 is MDHEN and CDR2 is SYDVKM. V was clipped by 1 base and J by 3 bases, with 13 bases between them. DNA of the CDR3: TGTGCCAGCAGTTTATTGGTCGGGGGAGACTACAATGAGCAGTTCTTC. Residues: CASSLLVGGDYNEQFF.

In this sample, this clonotype turned up a few times. The chain carries TRBV5-1 and TRBJ2-3, with D perhaps matching TRBD1 (6 bases). Trimming cost V 2 bases and J 4 bases, with 17 bases left between them. The CDR3 runs 16 residues. The germline gives CDR1 SGHRS, CDR2 YFSETQ. The CDR3 loop is CASSFRGQGHADTQYF. In DNA, the CDR3 is TGCGCCAGCAGCTTTAGAGGCCAGGGACATGCAGATACGCAGTATTTT.